This T cell receptor (beta chain) appears in the sequencing data of a study of response to subunit inactivated influenza vaccine. Findings and limits, study-wide: Authors suggested seasonal influenza vaccinations each recruit few new T cells.

The CDR3 length is 16 residues. CDR1 is SEHNR, CDR2 FQNEAQ, per germline (reference sequence). After removal of 5 bases from V and 3 bases from J, the junction contained 8 bases not matched to a gene. This clonotype has a handful of counts. Its specificity is not known. TCRdb analysed the RT-PCR reads with MiXCR anew, one entry per CDR3 protein. The repertoire holds 610,000 or so distinct CDR3 sequences, with around 13% as singletons. The chain employs TRBV7-9 and TRBJ2-7, with 12 bases identical to TRBD1. Sequences were derived from PBMCs from blood, sampled 11 to 12 days after vaccination. The TCR comes from a man aged 50-60 years who received an inactivated influenza vaccine. CDR3 DNA: TGTGCCAGCAGCCGTCCGGGACAGGGGGCCGACTACGAGCAGTACTTC. This sequence encodes CASSRPGQGADYEQYF.